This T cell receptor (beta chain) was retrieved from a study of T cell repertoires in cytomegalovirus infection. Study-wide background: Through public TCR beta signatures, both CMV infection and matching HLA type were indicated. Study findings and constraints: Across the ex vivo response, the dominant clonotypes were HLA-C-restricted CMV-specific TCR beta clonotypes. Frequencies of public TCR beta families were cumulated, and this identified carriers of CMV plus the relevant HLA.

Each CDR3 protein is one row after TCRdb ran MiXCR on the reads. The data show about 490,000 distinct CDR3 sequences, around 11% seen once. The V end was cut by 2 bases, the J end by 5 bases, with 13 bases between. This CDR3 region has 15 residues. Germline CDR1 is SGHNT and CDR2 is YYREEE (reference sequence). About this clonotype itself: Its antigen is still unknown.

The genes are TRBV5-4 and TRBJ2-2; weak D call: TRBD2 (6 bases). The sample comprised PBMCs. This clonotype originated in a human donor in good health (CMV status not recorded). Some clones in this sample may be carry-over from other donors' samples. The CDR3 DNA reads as TGTGCCAGCAGCTTTGGCGGGACCCGTACCGGGGAGCTGTTTTTT. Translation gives CASSFGGTRTGELFF.